Listed below are T cell receptor beta chains from one sample, sequenced in a study of blood T cell repertoires in COVID-19. Produced via immunoSEQ multiplex PCR; TCRdb's table is partial and in-frame only. Of approximately 230,000 clones in the sample, around 88% are singletons; the top ten hold about 1.3%. The sequenced material came from peripheral blood. The receptor source for this set is a man older than 75 with acute or convalescent COVID-19. Each CDR3 is given without its conserved first and last residue. D genes are given only for firm matches.

j_call d_call v_call cdr3_aa
TRBJ1-5 - TRBV2 ASRNNRLSNQPQH
TRBJ2-3 - TRBV27 ASSLSNGDTQY
TRBJ1-1 - TRBV3-1/TRBV3-2 ASSRLAGAEAF
TRBJ2-7 - TRBV27 ASSQRPGVGVYEQY
TRBJ2-6 TRBD1 TRBV13 ASSPDRGLSSGANVLT
TRBJ2-2 TRBD1 TRBV9 ASSVVGTGLTGELF
TRBJ2-2 - TRBV6-2/TRBV6-3 ASSYVAYSNTGELF
TRBJ2-7 - TRBV21-1 ASSKDHGQGAYEQY
TRBJ2-5 - TRBV5-1 ASSLARAGRETQY
TRBJ2-4 - TRBV5-1 ASSLARGPTKNIQY
TRBJ1-1 TRBD1 TRBV5-1 ASSSWTGNTEAF
TRBJ1-1 - TRBV29-1 SAQKNTEAF
TRBJ2-5 TRBD2 TRBV10-3 ATAGTSVQETQY
TRBJ2-1 TRBD2 TRBV5-4 ASSRLIAGGNEQF
TRBJ1-1 - TRBV11-2 ASSLALSVYEAF
TRBJ1-2 - TRBV6-5 ASSPALPPGYT
TRBJ2-7 TRBD1 TRBV10-3 AISDTGTGGTYEQY
TRBJ1-3 - TRBV19 ASSPQGPGNTIY
TRBJ2-1 TRBD2 TRBV4-2 ASSQDRASGRRKDEQF
TRBJ1-6 TRBD1 TRBV7-2 ASSPQGFTSPLH
TRBJ2-3 TRBD2 TRBV7-8 ASSLGGGGGADTQY
TRBJ2-1 TRBD2 TRBV4-1 ASSQIAGAGGGEQF
TRBJ1-2 - TRBV19 ASTDNSGLRLGYT
TRBJ2-5 - TRBV20-1 SASETAGRTQY
TRBJ1-1 - TRBV15 ATREQMNTEAF
TRBJ1-4 - TRBV7-2 ASTLHGGRNEKLF
TRBJ1-3 - TRBV4-2 ASSQDNRGERAGNTIY
TRBJ2-1 TRBD2 TRBV7-9 ASSLVGGGAFNEQF
TRBJ2-1 - TRBV5-1 ASSLGQGQREQF
TRBJ1-2 - TRBV7-2 ASSLEKQGLNGYT
TRBJ1-3 - TRBV19 ASTQDRSSGNTIY
TRBJ2-1 TRBD1 TRBV7-6 ASSFGQGYNEQF
TRBJ2-5 - TRBV10-3 AISDRGAREETQY
TRBJ2-3 - TRBV2 ASSEGRVGTSTDTQY
TRBJ2-7 - TRBV7-9 ASSRVVLDSLSYEQY
TRBJ2-1 TRBD2 TRBV24-1 ATSDLPVAGADNEQF
TRBJ1-6 - TRBV19 ASTRTPPSPLH
TRBJ2-3 TRBD2 TRBV4-2 ASSQDFAGGPTDTQY
TRBJ2-6 - TRBV16 ASSPLSGANVLT
TRBJ1-1 - TRBV27 ASSLYAGNPEAF
TRBJ2-3 TRBD2 TRBV6-6 ASSGTSGTSTDTQY
TRBJ2-5 - TRBV5-1 ASSLGRTGRETQY
TRBJ1-6 TRBD1 TRBV5-1 ASSPKTGSRSYNSPLH
TRBJ1-5 - TRBV24-1 ATSDRTFNQPQH
TRBJ2-7 TRBD2 TRBV28 ASSIGGLVPYEQY
TRBJ1-1 - TRBV4-3 ASSPTGMNTEAF
TRBJ2-7 TRBD1 TRBV5-6 ASSLAGQVNEQY
TRBJ1-1 - TRBV3-1/TRBV3-2 ASSQVQNTEAF
TRBJ2-7 TRBD1 TRBV7-2 ASSTRTGTYEQY
TRBJ2-1 TRBD1 TRBV4-3 ASRRDRGMNEQF